This T cell receptor (beta chain) was recorded in a study of regulatory T cells in long-lasting Graves disease. Overall study findings and caveats: Limited samples may have lowered accuracy.

This clonotype was picked up many times. Its matching antigen is unknown. Regarding time point: newly diagnosed GD, antithyroid drugs for less than 3 months. PBMC RNA was the source of the TCR library. The authors built TCR beta libraries using iRepertoire HTBI primers and Arm-PCR of CDR3 regions. A single record per CDR3 protein comes from TCRdb applying MiXCR to the multiplex PCR reads. The table has 450,000 to 650,000 distinct CDR3 sequences, about 16% seen once. This sample was also put to use in a study of T cells in Graves' hyperthyroidism and ophthalmopathy.

The receptor was isolated from a woman aged 35-65 years with Graves disease. The sample here was peripheral blood mononuclear cells (PBMCs), taken at new diagnosis, from a patient treated with antithyroid drugs.

CDR3 in amino acids: CASSLGLGILNTEAFF. The CDR3 coding sequence is TGTGCCAGCAGCTTAGGGCTGGGAATCCTGAACACTGAAGCTTTCTTT. V gene TRBV11-3 combines with J gene TRBJ1-1; D not resolved. V gave up 1 base and J gave up 0 bases, with 12 bases separating them. This CDR3 is built from 16 residues. The V gene's germline CDR1 is SGHNT and CDR2 YENEEA.